This T cell receptor (beta chain) emerged from a study of quantifying T cell responses using KT2 cells. Study-wide context: Reverse transcription used primers in the TCR alpha and beta constant regions.

A single-stranded UMI oligo with SP2 sequence was ligated to cDNA 3' ends. The first PCR ran 3 to 5 cycles with an equimolar RC1.1 and RC1.2 beta primer mix. TCRdb re-called the UMI-ligation and nested PCR reads through MiXCR, storing one row per CDR3 protein. The sample carries 25,000 to 40,000 distinct CDR3 sequences, about 9.4% recorded once. Known numbers of the T cell clone KT2 were added to PBMC. Germline V gene data show CDR1 as ENHRY and CDR2 as SYGVKD. CDR3 length: 16 residues. Trimming pared 2 bases from V and 0 bases from J, leaving 14 bases between. The chain combines TRBV10-3 with TRBJ2-7, with a possible D match to TRBD2 (5 bases). Sequences were obtained from PBMCs spiked with cells of the T cell clone KT2. This TCR was recovered from a human donor. CDR3 sequence: CAISEPSGERSYEQYF. CDR3 coding DNA: TGTGCCATCAGTGAGCCTTCTGGGGAGCGCTCCTACGAGCAGTACTTC.